The 32 T cell receptor beta chains reported below all come from one sample, sequenced in a study of Ad26.COV2.S vaccination and SARS-CoV-2 variants. TCRdb's table, derived via immunoSEQ multiplex PCR, lists solely in-frame clones and lacks some. The table shows 350,000 to 400,000 clones, with roughly 90% occurring only once. Sample treatment: roughly 19 received Ad26.COV2.S at low or high dose, single or two shots; about 5 received placebo; per-sample allocation not given. The samples were gathered on day 63 after the first injection of vaccine or placebo. The source was peripheral blood, collected in a trial of Ad26.COV2.S vaccine versus placebo. Every receptor here comes from a person aged 18-60 years who received the Ad26.COV2.S COVID-19 vaccine or a placebo.

The rearrangement uses TRBV5-6 and TRBJ2-7, with 9 bases matching TRBD1. Germline V lookup: CDR1 SGHDT, CDR2 YYEEEE. CDR3 size: 15 residues. V shed 3 bases and J 6 bases; nucleotides not matched to a gene: 10. CDR3 amino acids: CASSWKGQGRGEQYF. The CDR3 DNA reads TGTGCCAGCAGCTGGAAGGGACAGGGACGAGGCGAGCAGTACTTC. The full variable domain, in which reference TRBV5-6 and TRBJ2-7 provide the parts outside the CDR3, is DAGVTQSPTHLIKTRGQQVTLRCSPKSGHDTVSWYQQALGQGPQFIFQYYEEEERQRGNFPDRFSGHQFPNYSSELNVNALLLGDSALYLCASSWKGQGRGEQYFGPGTRLTVT.

The chain combines TRBV3-1 (or the pseudogene TRBV3-2) with TRBJ2-7; a weak D match, TRBD2 (7 bases). The CDR3 has 15 residues. Germline assignment: CDR1 LGHDT and CDR2 YNNKEL (reference sequence). Trimming took off 4 bases at V and 6 bases at J, with 19 bases between the two ends. CDR3 loop: CASSRGGGSGGEQYF. DNA for the CDR3: TGTGCCAGCAGCCGGGGAGGGGGATCCGGCGGCGAGCAGTACTTC.

J is TRBJ2-2 and V is TRBV21-1. TRBV21-1 constitutes a pseudogene. The CDR3 sequence is 17 residues long. The CDR3 nucleotides read TGTGCCAGCAGCAAAGCCCGCCGCTCCGGGCCCACCGGGGAGCTGTTTTTT. It encodes CASSKARRSGPTGELFF.

The J gene is TRBJ2-2, the V gene TRBV5-6; 11 positions match TRBD2. Germline loops: CDR1 SGHDT, CDR2 YYEEEE. V was clipped by 3 bases and J by 0 bases; unmatched bases: 10. This CDR3 has 19 amino acids. The DNA for the CDR3 is TGTGCCAGCAGCTCCATAGGGACTAGCGGCCTAGCGAACACCGGGGAGCTGTTTTTT. Translation: CASSSIGTSGLANTGELFF.

This chain joins TRBV7-6 and TRBJ2-2; D perhaps matches TRBD1 (6 bases). V was shortened by 5 bases and J by 0 bases, with 13 bases between the two germline ends. Germline V gives CDR1 SGHVS, CDR2 FNYEAQ. The CDR3 sequence is 16 residues long. The DNA for the CDR3 is TGTGCCAGCAGCCGAGAGACAGGACCGAACACCGGGGAGCTGTTTTTT. This sequence encodes CASSRETGPNTGELFF.

In this sample, this clone turned up a few times. The chain carries TRBV11-2 and TRBJ2-7, with TRBD1 matching over 9 bases. The trim removed 1 base at V and 6 bases at J, leaving 7 bases unmatched. This CDR3 has 15 residues. Germline assignment: CDR1 SGHAT and CDR2 FQNNGV. As DNA, the CDR3 is TGTGCCAGCAGCTTAGGATTACAGGGGGCAGGCGAGCAGTACTTC. This encodes CASSLGLQGAGEQYF.

CDR3 DNA sequence: TGTGCCAGTAGTACCGGGAGCTCCGGTATCGGGGAGCTGTTTTTT. Residues: CASSTGSSGIGELFF. The chain combines TRBV19 with TRBJ2-2, with D perhaps TRBD2 (6 bases). Per the germline V gene, CDR1 is LNHDA and CDR2 is SQIVND (reference sequence). This CDR3 has 15 residues. The V and J ends lost 4 bases and 7 bases respectively, with 16 bases between them.

The V gene is TRBV28, the J gene TRBJ2-3, with unresolved D. CDR3 size: 13 residues. The ends were cut back, 6 bases at V and 1 base at J, with 8 bases in the middle. CDR1 and CDR2 (germline): MDHEN, SYDVKM. In nucleotides, the CDR3 is TGTGCCAGCAGCCCTACCGGCACAGATACGCAGTATTTT. Its protein product is CASSPTGTDTQYF.

The J gene is TRBJ1-5, the V gene TRBV11-2; D is unclear. This CDR3 spans 15 amino acids. V lost 1 base, J lost 6 bases, and 13 bases lay in between. Germline CDR1 reads SGHAT; CDR2 reads FQNNGV. CDR3 DNA: TGTGCCAGCAGCTTAGGGACCCTACTTGGTCAGCCCCAGCATTTT. It specifies CASSLGTLLGQPQHF. The full variable domain, in which reference TRBV11-2 and TRBJ1-5 provide the parts outside the CDR3, is EAGVAQSPRYKIIEKRQSVAFWCNPISGHATLYWYQQILGQGPKLLIQFQNNGVVDDSQLPKDRFSAERLKGVDSTLKIQPAKLEDSAVYLCASSLGTLLGQPQHFGDGTRLSIL.

The chain couples TRBV5-1 to TRBJ2-7; 12 nucleotides line up with TRBD2. V lost 5 bases and J lost 7; bases outside the gene matches: 16. This CDR3 region has 17 residues. Germline lookup yields CDR1 SGHRS and CDR2 YFSETQ. The CDR3 is CASSSPPGLAGRLEQYF. As DNA, the CDR3 is TGCGCCAGCAGTTCGCCTCCGGGACTAGCGGGCCGGTTGGAGCAGTACTTC.

This rearrangement joins TRBV12-3 or TRBV12-4 to TRBJ2-5; D call uncertain. CDR3 length: 12 residues. V was trimmed by 3 bases and J by 4 bases, leaving 6 bases between them. The CDR3 region is CASSFTGETQYF. CDR3 nucleotides: TGTGCCAGCAGTTTCACGGGAGAGACCCAGTACTTC.

V is TRBV5-1 and J is TRBJ2-5, with TRBD1 matching 7 bases. Per the germline V gene, CDR1 is SGHRS and CDR2 is YFSETQ. V was pared by 2 bases and J by 3 bases, with 4 bases of the junction left unmatched. The CDR3 loop spans 14 amino acids. As DNA, the CDR3 is TGCGCCAGCAGCTTCGGACAGGTAAAAGAGACCCAGTACTTC. Its translation is CASSFGQVKETQYF.

This clone was counted a single time. The chain combines TRBV24-1 with TRBJ1-5; D uncertain. Germline V gives CDR1 KGHDR, CDR2 SFDVKD. This CDR3 spans 14 amino acids. The ends were cut back, 6 bases at V and 2 bases at J, with 10 bases in the middle. The CDR3 here is CATSPRAGNQPQHF. The CDR3 coding sequence is TGTGCCACCAGTCCTCGGGCTGGCAATCAGCCCCAGCATTTT.

This clone was recorded a few times. This sequence joins TRBV5-5 and TRBJ2-7; D may be TRBD2 (5 bases). The CDR3 spans 14 residues. Germline lookup yields CDR1 SGHKS and CDR2 YYEKEE (reference sequence). Trimming removed 0 bases from V and 2 bases from J, with 9 bases in between. As DNA, the CDR3 is TGTGCCAGCAGCTTGGAGGCGGGCCCCTACGAGCAGTACTTC. Translating gives CASSLEAGPYEQYF.

This clone showed up just once. The chain employs TRBV28 and TRBJ1-4, with D unresolved. The CDR3 contains 16 residues. The V gene's germline CDR1 is MDHEN and CDR2 SYDVKM. V was shortened by 1 base and J by 8 bases, with 17 bases between the two germline ends. The CDR3 bases are TGTGCCAGCAGTTTATATCGCCTTGATCGACGGGAAAAACTGTTTTTT. The encoded protein is CASSLYRLDRREKLFF.

This clone was detected only once. V is TRBV6-1 and J is TRBJ2-7; perhaps D is TRBD1 or TRBD2 (5 bases each). The CDR3 is 16 amino acids. V lost 4 bases, J lost 1 base, and 17 bases lay in between. Looked up from germline, CDR1 is MNHNS and CDR2 is SASEGT. CDR3 protein: CASSGQFPRGSYEQYF. DNA of the CDR3: TGTGCCAGCAGTGGACAGTTTCCTCGGGGTTCCTACGAGCAGTACTTC.

The chain carries TRBV27 and TRBJ1-4, with D unresolved. CDR1 MNHEY and CDR2 SMNVEV come from the germline V gene (reference sequence). The ends were cut back, 5 bases at V and 8 bases at J, with 12 bases in the middle. CDR3 size: 13 residues. The CDR3 DNA sequence: TGTGCCAGCAGTCGAAAGGTTGGGGAAAAACTGTTTTTT. Amino acids: CASSRKVGEKLFF. Together with reference TRBV27 and TRBJ1-4, the CDR3 gives the full variable domain: EAQVTQNPRYLITVTGKKLTVTCSQNMNHEYMSWYRQDPGLGLRQIYYSMNVEVTDKGDVPEGYKVSRKEKRNFPLILESPSPNQTSLYFCASSRKVGEKLFFGSGTQLSVL.

This clone was found a few times. The chain carries TRBV4-2 and TRBJ2-1; 9 bases are shared with TRBD2. The V gene end was trimmed by 0 bases and the J gene end by 5 bases; junction bases not matched to a gene: 8. CDR1 is LGHNA and CDR2 is YNFKEQ in the germline V gene. This CDR3 has 17 amino acids. The CDR3 bases are TGTGCCAGCAGCCAAGATGTCGGCGGGAGGGCAAACAATGAGCAGTTCTTC. Amino acid sequence: CASSQDVGGRANNEQFF.

V usage is TRBV11-2 and J usage is TRBJ2-1, with D tentatively TRBD2 (6 bases). This CDR3 comprises 15 residues. The germline V gene encodes CDR1 SGHAT and CDR2 FQNNGV. V was shortened by 1 base and J by 3 bases, with 10 bases between the two germline ends. In nucleotides, the CDR3 is TGTGCCAGCAGCTTAGTCGGGGGTCTCTACAATGAGCAGTTCTTC. Its translation: CASSLVGGLYNEQFF.

The chain has TRBV18 and TRBJ2-2; tentatively, D is TRBD2 (5 bases). CDR3 size: 13 residues. In germline, CDR1 is KGHSH, CDR2 LQKENI. Trimming removed 6 bases from V and 4 bases from J, with 9 bases in between. As DNA, the CDR3 is TGTGCCAGCTCTCCGGGGTCCACCGGGGAGCTGTTTTTT. This translates into CASSPGSTGELFF.

The rearrangement uses TRBV2 and TRBJ2-7; weak D call: TRBD1 (5 bases). V lost 7 bases to trimming and J lost 3 bases, with 13 bases between them. Germline V gene sequence: CDR1 SNHLY, CDR2 FYNNEI. This CDR3 is 13 amino acids long. This chain's CDR3 is CASKDDSSYEQYF. DNA of the CDR3: TGTGCCAGCAAGGACGACAGTAGCTACGAGCAGTACTTC.

This clone was seen a few times. This chain joins TRBV12-3 or TRBV12-4 and TRBJ1-2, with D uncertain. The CDR3 is 12 residues long. The V and J ends lost 1 base and 7 bases respectively, with 7 bases between them. The CDR3 here is CASSLGRRGYTF. For the CDR3, the DNA is TGTGCCAGCAGTTTAGGGAGGCGTGGCTACACCTTC.

This clone turned up a few times. Within the sample, other DNA sequences also encode this same CDR3. J is TRBJ1-5 and V is TRBV19, with unresolved D. The V and J ends lost 1 base and 1 base respectively, with 5 bases between them. CDR3 length: 14 residues. Germline CDR1 LNHDA, CDR2 SQIVND (reference sequence). The CDR3: CASSIGGSNQPQHF. The CDR3, as DNA: TGTGCCAGTAGTATAGGAGGGAGCAATCAGCCCCAGCATTTT.

The rearrangement uses TRBV4-2 and TRBJ1-1; a possible D gene is TRBD1 (5 bases). V was clipped by 3 bases and J by 1 base, with 9 bases between them. The CDR3 contains 14 residues. Germline CDR1 and CDR2: LGHNA and YNFKEQ. CDR3 DNA: TGTGCCAGCAGCCAGGCTACAGGGAACACTGAAGCTTTCTTT. Its protein is CASSQATGNTEAFF.

The chain combines TRBV3-1 (or the pseudogene TRBV3-2) with TRBJ1-4, with D possibly being TRBD1 (5 bases). Trimming stripped 4 bases from V and 12 bases from J, with 21 bases between. The CDR3 covers 15 residues. Germline-derived CDR1 and CDR2 are LGHDT and YNNKEL (reference sequence). CDR3 protein: CASSLNTGISGELFF. CDR3 coding DNA: TGTGCCAGCAGCCTAAACACAGGTATCTCTGGGGAACTGTTTTTT.

The rearrangement joins TRBV4-1 to TRBJ2-1; 10 bases line up with TRBD1. CDR3 length equals 18 residues. Germline CDR1 MGHRA, CDR2 YSYEKL. J gave up 1 base and V 0 bases, and 6 bases lay outside the gene matches. CDR3 residues: CASSQDTGTGVSYNEQFF. DNA for the CDR3: TGCGCCAGCAGCCAAGATACCGGGACAGGGGTTTCCTACAATGAGCAGTTCTTC.

The rearrangement links TRBV3-1 (or the pseudogene TRBV3-2) to TRBJ2-5, with TRBD1 matching over 7 bases. J was trimmed by 6 bases and V by 4 bases; bases with no gene match: 14. The CDR3 has 16 residues. CDR1 and CDR2 from the germline V gene are LGHDT and YNNKEL (reference sequence). The CDR3 loop reads CASSPSNENRGQTQYF. The CDR3 nucleotides read TGTGCCAGCAGCCCCTCCAACGAAAACAGGGGACAGACCCAGTACTTC.

This sequence joins TRBV9 and TRBJ2-1; 13 bases agree with TRBD2. CDR3 length: 18 amino acids. V shed 3 bases and J 10 bases; nucleotides not matched to a gene: 16. The germline CDR1 and CDR2 sequences are SGDLS and YYNGEE. CDR3 sequence: CASSAGLAGEEPAFEQFF. The CDR3 DNA sequence: TGTGCCAGCAGCGCAGGACTAGCGGGAGAAGAACCCGCATTCGAGCAGTTCTTC.

V and J are TRBV29-1 and TRBJ2-3; D possibly corresponds to TRBD2 (6 bases). CDR1 and CDR2 (germline): SQVTM, ANQGSEA. The CDR3 spans 14 residues. Trimming left V 6 bases short and J 2 bases short, with 15 bases between. The CDR3 loop is CSVAAGRYTDTQYF. In nucleotides, the CDR3 is TGCAGCGTCGCCGCGGGACGGTACACAGATACGCAGTATTTT.

This chain joins TRBV28 and TRBJ1-5, with 7 bases aligning to TRBD1. The CDR3 has 13 residues. V shed 6 bases, J shed 16 bases, and the junction held 15 bases outside the gene matches. The germline gives CDR1 MDHEN, CDR2 SYDVKM. The CDR3 DNA sequence: TGTGCCAGCAGCGATTCACTTACAGGGGCCAGACATTTT. Translation: CASSDSLTGARHF.

The chain couples TRBV5-1 to TRBJ2-5, with unresolved D. The V end was cut by 5 bases, the J end by 5 bases, with 19 bases between. CDR3 length equals 15 residues. Germline CDR1 reads SGHRS; CDR2 reads YFSETQ. The CDR3 sequence is CASSMSGLLGETQYF. CDR3 in DNA: TGCGCCAGCAGTATGTCAGGTTTGCTTGGGGAGACCCAGTACTTC. Based on the CDR3 plus reference TRBV5-1 and TRBJ2-5, the full variable domain is KAGVTQTPRYLIKTRGQQVTLSCSPISGHRSVSWYQQTPGQGLQFLFEYFSETQRNKGNFPGRFSGRQFSNSRSEMNVSTLELGDSALYLCASSMSGLLGETQYFGPGTRLLVL.

The rearrangement links TRBV5-1 to TRBJ2-7, with D possibly matching TRBD1 (6 bases). The CDR3 contains 14 residues. Germline assignment: CDR1 SGHRS and CDR2 YFSETQ. V lost 4 bases, J lost 2 bases, and 13 bases lay in between. This CDR3 is CASSHSGTTYEQYF. In DNA, the CDR3 is TGCGCCAGCAGCCACTCCGGGACAACCTACGAGCAGTACTTC.